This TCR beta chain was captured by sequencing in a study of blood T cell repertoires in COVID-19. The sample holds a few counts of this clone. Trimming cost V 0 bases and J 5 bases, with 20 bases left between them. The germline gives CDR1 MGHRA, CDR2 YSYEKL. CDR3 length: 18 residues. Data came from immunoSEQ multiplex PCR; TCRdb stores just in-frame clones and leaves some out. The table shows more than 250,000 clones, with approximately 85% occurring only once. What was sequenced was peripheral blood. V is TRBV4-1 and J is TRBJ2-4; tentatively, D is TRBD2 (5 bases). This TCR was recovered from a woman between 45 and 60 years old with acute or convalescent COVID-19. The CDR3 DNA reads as TGCGCCAGCAGCCAAGATAGAATGGGAGACACGATGCAAAACATTCAGTACTTC. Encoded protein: CASSQDRMGDTMQNIQYF.